What follows are 8 T cell receptor beta chains derived from one specimen sequenced in a study of OX40 agonist ivuxolimab in advanced cancers. Sequencing used immunoSEQ multiplex PCR; TCRdb keeps in-frame clones, though not all of them. The data show 75,000 to 80,000 clones, 70% to 90% seen once. Sequencing was performed on CD4+ or CD8+ T cells sorted from blood, taken in a trial of the OX40 agonist ivuxolimab. These receptors came from an adult with an advanced solid tumor such as melanoma, head and neck, liver or kidney cancer.

The chain uses TRBV21-1 and TRBJ1-5; the DNA was not compared with TRBD1, the D call given in the table. TRBV21-1 is a listed pseudogene. The CDR3 runs to 14 residues. The CDR3 DNA is TGTGCCAGCAGCCCACGTCAGGGGTTGCAGCCCCAGCATTTT. Protein sequence: CASSPRQGLQPQHF.

V gene TRBV27 combines with J gene TRBJ2-4; D unresolved. The CDR3 is 15 amino acids. Germline V gene lookup returns CDR1 MNHEY and CDR2 SMNVEV (reference sequence). The V end was cut by 4 bases, the J end by 0 bases, with 10 bases between. CDR3 DNA: TGTGCCAGCAGTTCCCCAGAAATAGCCAAAAACATTCAGTACTTC. This sequence encodes CASSSPEIAKNIQYF.

By share, this clone ranks as medium-sized. The chain links TRBV14 to TRBJ1-6; TRBD1 matches at 8 bases. The junction had 13 bases not matched to a gene; V was cut back by 5 bases and J by 10 bases. The CDR3 consists of 16 residues. Germline CDR1 reads SGHDN; CDR2 reads FVKESK. This chain's CDR3 is CASSKADRASFSPLHF. The DNA for the CDR3 is TGTGCCAGCAGCAAAGCGGACAGGGCGAGCTTCTCACCCCTCCACTTT.

The rearrangement joins TRBV5-1 to TRBJ2-7, with 9 bases that match TRBD1. The CDR3 consists of 15 residues. J lost 3 bases, V lost 4 bases, and 8 bases had no gene match. Germline V gene data show CDR1 as SGHRS and CDR2 as YFSETQ. This CDR3 is CASSITGGVYYEQYF. The DNA for the CDR3 is TGCGCCAGCAGCATCACAGGGGGCGTTTACTACGAGCAGTACTTC.

The genes are TRBV2 and TRBJ2-1; D is undetermined. V was trimmed by 6 bases and J by 0 bases, leaving 6 bases between them. This CDR3 has 13 residues. The germline V gene encodes CDR1 SNHLY and CDR2 FYNNEI. Here the CDR3 reads CASRRSSYNEQFF. In nucleotides, the CDR3 is TGTGCCAGCAGGCGGAGCTCCTACAATGAGCAGTTCTTC.

The genes are TRBV10-3 and TRBJ1-4; 8 positions match TRBD1. Trimming cost V 6 bases and J 6 bases; bases outside gene matches: 12. This CDR3 has 16 amino acids. Germline V gene sequence: CDR1 ENHRY, CDR2 SYGVKD. CDR3 DNA: TGTGCCATCAGCGAATCTATACAGGGGGGGGATGAAAAACTGTTTTTT. Translated: CAISESIQGGDEKLFF.

This chain joins TRBV5-1 and TRBJ2-3, with a weak D call TRBD1 (6 bases). Germline V gene data show CDR1 as SGHRS and CDR2 as YFSETQ. The length of the CDR3 is 13 residues. Trimming removed 5 bases from V and 5 bases from J, with 12 bases in between. This chain's CDR3 is CASRDSIEDTQYF. Written as DNA, the CDR3 is TGCGCCAGCAGGGACAGCATAGAAGATACGCAGTATTTT. The whole variable domain, remainder taken from reference TRBV5-1 and TRBJ2-3, is KAGVTQTPRYLIKTRGQQVTLSCSPISGHRSVSWYQQTPGQGLQFLFEYFSETQRNKGNFPGRFSGRQFSNSRSEMNVSTLELGDSALYLCASRDSIEDTQYFGPGTRLTVL.

The J gene is TRBJ1-2, the V gene TRBV2, with 9 bases fitting TRBD1. J lost 14 bases, V lost 6 bases, and 13 bases had no gene match. The CDR3 contains 13 residues. Germline V gene lookup returns CDR1 SNHLY and CDR2 FYNNEI. This CDR3 is CASSPTETDRGTF. Written as DNA, the CDR3 is TGTGCCAGCAGCCCCACGGAGACAGACAGGGGGACCTTC.